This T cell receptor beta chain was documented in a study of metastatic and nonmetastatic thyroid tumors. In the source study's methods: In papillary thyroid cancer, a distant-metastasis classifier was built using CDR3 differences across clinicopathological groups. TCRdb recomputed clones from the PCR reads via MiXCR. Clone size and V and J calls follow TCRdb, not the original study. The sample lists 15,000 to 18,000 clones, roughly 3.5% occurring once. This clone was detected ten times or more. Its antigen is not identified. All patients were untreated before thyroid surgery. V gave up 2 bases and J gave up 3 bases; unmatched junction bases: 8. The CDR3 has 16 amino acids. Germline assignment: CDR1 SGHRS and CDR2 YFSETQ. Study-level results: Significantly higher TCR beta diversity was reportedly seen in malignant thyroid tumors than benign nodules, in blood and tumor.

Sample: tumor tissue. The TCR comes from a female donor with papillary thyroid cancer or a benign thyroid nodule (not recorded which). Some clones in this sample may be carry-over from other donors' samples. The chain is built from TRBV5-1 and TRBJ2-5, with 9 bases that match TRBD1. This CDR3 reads CASSFRPGQGKETQYF. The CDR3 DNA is TGCGCCAGCAGCTTTCGGCCGGGACAGGGAAAAGAGACCCAGTACTTC.